The entry that follows covers one T cell receptor (beta chain) sequence. Which antigen it targets is not known. No much larger clonotype is one base removed from it; base qualities were not supplied. The CDR3 spans 11 residues, from the cysteine through the phenylalanine. CDR3 DNA only is kept here, 33 bases in frame from base 1. Trimming removed 3 bases from V and 10 bases from J, leaving 9 bases between the germline ends. This entry is derived from a study of blood T cell repertoires in COVID-19 (dated by TCRdb to about 2020). Some background on the complete study: Collaborator samples came from the United States, Italy and Spain and covered acute and convalescent phases of COVID-19. Nearly every sample came with metadata listing a de-identified subject ID, COVID-19 status, age in years and sex. Subjects who had been exposed to COVID-19, were actively infected with it, or had recovered from it provided the deeply sampled blood TCRbeta repertoires that made up the dataset. The material from the prospective study consisted of cDNA or gDNA derived from T cells, B-cell-depleted T cells, or PBMCs. Where available, HLA class I and class II types were obtained from metadata supplied by the sample provider rather than from assay-based typing. Samples were obtained from the ongoing ImmuneRACE study (first 160 participants) and from some 1,300 subjects provided by 6 global collaborators. A freely available public database, intended as a resource for researchers studying the immune response to SARS-CoV-2, is where the repertoires were released. Points the paper makes about the study in general: How much clinical and demographic metadata was included differed by source and by participant, and the metadata was provided uncurated.

Participants in the prospective study were aged about 18 to 95 years, lived in under 30 United States geographic areas, and enrolled through a virtual design. To assign participants to cohorts, the prospective study relied on clinical history that participants themselves reported in a screening survey and a study questionnaire. Exposed participants had been in contact, within 2 weeks of entering the study, with a person who had a PCR-confirmed or clinician-diagnosed case of COVID-19. In the prospective study, mobile phlebotomists collected whole blood, serum and a nasopharyngeal or oropharyngeal swab from each participant. Prospective study participants could optionally give additional blood draws and questionnaires over an approximately two-month period. Before DNA extraction, blood samples from the prospective study were shipped at room temperature or frozen. The immunoSEQ Assay, a bias-controlled multiplex PCR, was used to amplify TCRbeta CDR3 regions from genomic DNA. The authors' pipeline ran thus. Nucleated cell counts per sample were estimated from amplification of reference gene primers within the assay. Sequence reads were collapsed and filtered to measure the absolute abundance of every unique TCRbeta CDR3 rearrangement. For each sample, productive Simpson clonality was calculated by taking the square root of Simpson's diversity index across productive rearrangements. Held by TCRdb, this immuneACCESS table contains in-frame sequences only and omits some clones. Under half of the omission traces to an unresolved V gene where checked; the cause of the rest is unknown. That table furnishes V, J and clone size, whereas the DNA furnished D and trimming. In this sample the table shows hundreds of thousands of clones, around 84% of which occur a single time. The ten largest clones add up to approximately 5% of the sample.

The sample consisted of PBMCs or T cells enriched from blood (not recorded which). The receptor chain draws on TRBV12-3 or TRBV12-4 and TRBJ1-1; no confident D gene assignment can be made. This clonotype originated in a man aged 35-49 years who had been exposed to COVID-19. For the CDR3, the sequence is CASSFVESAFF. The sequence in DNA is TGTGCCAGCAGTTTCGTAGAGTCAGCTTTCTTT.